The 30 T cell receptor beta chains below all came from one sample that was sequenced in a study of blood T cell repertoires in COVID-19. Sequenced by immunoSEQ multiplex PCR; TCRdb stores in-frame clones only, minus some. The table shows about 170,000 clones, with roughly 91% occurring only once. The specimen sequenced was peripheral blood. The receptors shown here come from a man aged 50 to 59 who had recovered from COVID-19.

This chain links TRBV12-5 with TRBJ2-7; D uncertain. V was trimmed by 4 bases and J by 4 bases, leaving 11 bases between them. CDR3 size: 13 residues. The germline gives CDR1 LGHNT, CDR2 FRNRAP. The CDR3 DNA follows: TGTGCTAGTGGTTCGCCAAGCGATTACGAGCAGTACTTC. Protein sequence: CASGSPSDYEQYF.

The chain couples TRBV5-1 to TRBJ2-5; 7 bases agree with TRBD2. The CDR3 length is 15 residues. V shed 4 bases and J 1 base; nucleotides not matched to a gene: 7. The germline V gene encodes CDR1 SGHRS and CDR2 YFSETQ. CDR3 region: CASSLSGTTQETQYF. DNA of the CDR3: TGCGCCAGCAGCCTGAGCGGGACGACCCAAGAGACCCAGTACTTC.

This chain joins TRBV15 and TRBJ1-1; D not certain. Germline V gene data show CDR1 as LNHNV and CDR2 as YYDKDF (reference sequence). Trimming pared 0 bases from V and 4 bases from J, leaving 12 bases between. The CDR3 runs to 15 residues. The chain's CDR3 is CATSRDPGIGTEAFF. The CDR3 nucleotides are TGTGCCACCAGCAGAGATCCGGGGATCGGCACTGAAGCTTTCTTT. Full variable domain (remainder filled in from reference TRBV15 and TRBJ1-1): DAMVIQNPRYQVTQFGKPVTLSCSQTLNHNVMYWYQQKSSQAPKLLFHYYDKDFNNEADTPDNFQSRRPNTSFCFLDIRSPGLGDTAMYLCATSRDPGIGTEAFFGQGTRLTVV.

This chain joins TRBV24-1 and TRBJ2-7; 7 bases are a match to TRBD2. The germline CDR1 and CDR2 sequences are KGHDR and SFDVKD. This CDR3 is built from 16 residues. J lost 2 bases, V lost 12 bases, and 18 bases had no gene match. The CDR3 protein is CASRWRVGRGTYEQYF. The CDR3 nucleotides are TGTGCCTCGCGATGGCGGGTGGGGAGGGGAACCTACGAGCAGTACTTC.

The chain recombines TRBV9 with TRBJ1-6; 12 nucleotides align to TRBD1. V gave up 2 bases and J gave up 7 bases; unmatched junction bases: 4. CDR3 length equals 16 residues. CDR1 is SGDLS, CDR2 YYNGEE, per germline. The CDR3 here is CASSVAGTGGNSPLHF. CDR3 coding DNA: TGTGCCAGCAGCGTGGCCGGGACAGGGGGCAATTCACCCCTCCACTTT.

This chain uses TRBV3-1 (or the pseudogene TRBV3-2) with TRBJ2-3; 10 bases agree with TRBD2. Germline CDR1 is LGHDT and CDR2 is YNNKEL (reference sequence). J gave up 5 bases and V 0 bases, and 14 bases lay outside the gene matches. The CDR3 spans 19 residues. The CDR3 protein is CASSQDLGQREGQGDTQYF. The DNA of the CDR3 is TGTGCCAGCAGCCAAGATCTCGGCCAGCGGGAGGGCCAGGGAGATACGCAGTATTTT.

This clone was counted at least ten times. The chain employs TRBV7-9 and TRBJ2-2; D is possibly TRBD2 (5 bases). V was trimmed by 5 bases and J by 7 bases, leaving 17 bases between them. Germline-derived CDR1 and CDR2 are SEHNR and FQNEAQ (reference sequence). CDR3 size: 15 residues. The CDR3 loop is CASSPSFSRGGELFF. The CDR3 DNA is TGTGCCAGCAGCCCCAGTTTCAGCCGGGGCGGGGAGCTGTTTTTT.

This rearrangement joins TRBV15 to TRBJ1-2; D remains ambiguous. Germline CDR1 and CDR2: LNHNV and YYDKDF (reference sequence). The CDR3 contains 17 residues. V gave up 0 bases and J gave up 1 base, with 15 bases separating them. The CDR3 DNA follows: TGTGCCACCAGCAGAGATCCTTTAGAGGGTCTTAACTATGGCTACACCTTC. Translated, it gives CATSRDPLEGLNYGYTF.

This clone was counted once. The V gene is TRBV12-5, the J gene TRBJ1-5, with D tentatively TRBD1 (5 bases). Germline V gene data show CDR1 as LGHNT and CDR2 as FRNRAP. With 3 bases removed from V and 4 bases from J, the gap between germline ends came to 19 bases. The CDR3 extends over 17 amino acids. CDR3 nucleotides: TGTGCTAGTGGTTTTTGGGGGGGTTTCGCTCTAAATCAGCCCCAGCATTTT. The encoded protein is CASGFWGGFALNQPQHF.

This rearrangement joins TRBV23-1 to TRBJ1-5; 8 nucleotides agree with TRBD1. TRBV23-1 is designated an ORF whose function remains uncertain. With V trimmed by 4 bases and J by 1 base, 9 bases remained unmatched. CDR3 size: 17 residues. As DNA, the CDR3 is TGCGCCAGCAGTCCTTTCCTCAGGGGGCTAAGCAATCAGCCCCAGCATTTT. Translation gives CASSPFLRGLSNQPQHF.

The chain is built from TRBV7-2 and TRBJ2-1; the match to TRBD2 covers 12 bases. The germline gives CDR1 SGHTA, CDR2 FQGNSA. J lost 4 bases, V lost 6 bases, and 4 bases had no gene match. The CDR3 contains 15 residues. The CDR3 is CASRPSGGVYNEQFF. The CDR3 bases are TGTGCCAGCAGACCTAGCGGGGGGGTTTACAATGAGCAGTTCTTC.

The gene calls are TRBV6-2 or TRBV6-3 and TRBJ2-1; 10 bases are shared with TRBD2. From germline, CDR1 is MNHEY and CDR2 SVGEGT. The CDR3 has 16 residues. The ends lost 5 bases at V and 7 bases at J; junction bases unmatched: 11. The CDR3, as DNA: TGTGCCAGCAGTCCCTATGGTAGCGGGAGGTCTAATGAGCAGTTCTTC. Protein sequence: CASSPYGSGRSNEQFF.

This clone showed up just once. The V and J genes are TRBV6-4 and TRBJ2-2; 8 nucleotides match TRBD2. Per germline, CDR1 MRHNA and CDR2 SNTAGT. The CDR3 loop spans 16 amino acids. Trimming cost V 6 bases and J 4 bases; bases outside gene matches: 10. Here the CDR3 reads CASRGLAAGGTGELFF. DNA for the CDR3: TGTGCCAGCAGGGGACTTGCGGCGGGGGGCACCGGGGAGCTGTTTTTT.

The chain links TRBV6-5 to TRBJ2-7, with unresolved D. V was trimmed by 6 bases and J by 2 bases, leaving 14 bases between them. Germline-derived CDR1 and CDR2 are MNHEY and SVGAGI. The CDR3 is 14 residues long. CDR3: CASRPGWSAYEQYF. The CDR3 DNA sequence: TGTGCCAGCAGACCCGGGTGGAGCGCCTACGAGCAGTACTTC.

This chain joins TRBV6-5 and TRBJ2-2, with 8 positions matching TRBD1. Germline V gene sequence: CDR1 MNHEY, CDR2 SVGAGI. The J segment lost 6 bases and the V segment lost 2 bases, leaving 8 bases of the junction unmatched. The CDR3 sequence is 16 residues long. CDR3 protein: CASSYPTGDQPGELFF. As DNA, the CDR3 is TGTGCCAGCAGTTACCCGACAGGGGATCAACCCGGGGAGCTGTTTTTT.

This chain joins TRBV29-1 and TRBJ2-3, with a weak D call TRBD2 (5 bases). This CDR3 contains 15 residues. The germline gives CDR1 SQVTM, CDR2 ANQGSEA. V was shortened by 3 bases and J by 0 bases, with 13 bases between the two germline ends. This CDR3 is CSVENGEYSTDTQYF. The DNA for the CDR3 is TGCAGCGTTGAGAACGGGGAATATAGCACAGATACGCAGTATTTT.

The chain has TRBV5-1 and TRBJ2-2; 9 nucleotides match TRBD1. The CDR3 length is 13 residues. The V gene end was trimmed by 9 bases and the J gene end by 5 bases; junction bases not matched to a gene: 5. CDR1 is SGHRS and CDR2 is YFSETQ in the germline V gene. The chain's CDR3 is CATSTGGTGELFF. Here the CDR3 DNA reads TGCGCCACCTCGACAGGGGGGACCGGGGAGCTGTTTTTT. The full variable domain, rest sourced from reference TRBV5-1 and TRBJ2-2, is KAGVTQTPRYLIKTRGQQVTLSCSPISGHRSVSWYQQTPGQGLQFLFEYFSETQRNKGNFPGRFSGRQFSNSRSEMNVSTLELGDSALYLCATSTGGTGELFFGEGSRLTVL.

The chain employs TRBV9 and TRBJ2-3; TRBD1 might be the D (6 bases). The V end was cut by 0 bases, the J end by 4 bases, with 9 bases between. Per the germline V gene, CDR1 is SGDLS and CDR2 is YYNGEE. CDR3 length equals 14 residues. The CDR3 is CASSVVGASDTQYF. DNA of the CDR3: TGTGCCAGCAGCGTAGTGGGGGCATCAGATACGCAGTATTTT.

The chain couples TRBV10-1 to TRBJ2-2, with TRBD1 matching 7 bases. Trimming removed 8 bases from V and 9 bases from J; junction bases left unmatched: 9. CDR1 WNHNN and CDR2 SYGVQD come from the germline V gene (reference sequence). CDR3 length: 13 residues. The CDR3 DNA follows: TGCGCCAGCGGTCAGACAGGGACCAGGGAGCTGTTTTTT. Amino acids: CASGQTGTRELFF.

This chain joins TRBV10-3 and TRBJ1-3, with D perhaps TRBD1 (5 bases). Trimming cost V 10 bases and J 0 bases, with 13 bases left between them. CDR1 ENHRY and CDR2 SYGVKD come from the germline V gene. The CDR3 runs to 14 residues. DNA of the CDR3: TGTGCCACCGGAGGGGCGGGCTCTGGAAACACCATATATTTT. Its protein product is CATGGAGSGNTIYF.

V gene TRBV7-8 combines with J gene TRBJ2-3; the D gene is possibly TRBD2 (6 bases). CDR1 SGHVS and CDR2 FQNEAQ come from the germline V gene. Trimming shortened V by 5 bases and J by 3 bases, and 15 bases separated the two germline ends. There are 15 residues in the CDR3. The CDR3 loop reads CASSKARRATDTQYF. CDR3 coding DNA: TGTGCCAGCAGCAAGGCGCGGAGGGCTACAGATACGCAGTATTTT.

This chain joins TRBV7-9 and TRBJ1-1; the D is unclear. The CDR3 has 14 amino acids. With 11 bases removed from V and 0 bases from J, the gap between germline ends came to 16 bases. The germline V gene has CDR1 SEHNR and CDR2 FQNEAQ (reference sequence). The CDR3 sequence is CASSGAPMNTEAFF. The DNA of the CDR3 is TGTGCCTCCTCGGGAGCACCCATGAACACTGAAGCTTTCTTT.

This chain connects TRBV27 to TRBJ1-1; D call uncertain. CDR1 MNHEY and CDR2 SMNVEV come from the germline V gene (reference sequence). V lost 5 bases and J lost 1, with 14 bases in between. The CDR3 runs to 15 residues. CDR3 sequence reads: CASSHAQTSNTEAFF. The DNA of the CDR3 is TGTGCCAGCAGTCACGCACAGACATCGAACACTGAAGCTTTCTTT.

This clone was counted only a few times. This CDR3 reads CASSQGDYPNEQFF. The CDR3 nucleotides read TGTGCCAGCAGCCAGGGGGACTATCCCAATGAGCAGTTCTTC. This rearrangement joins TRBV3-1 (or the pseudogene TRBV3-2) to TRBJ2-1, with TRBD2 identical over 7 bases. Germline V CDR1 and CDR2: LGHDT, YNNKEL (reference sequence). J lost 6 bases, V lost 3 bases, and 5 bases had no gene match. The CDR3 has 14 residues.

The chain uses TRBV7-2 and TRBJ2-3; 9 nucleotides align to TRBD1. The V gene's germline CDR1 is SGHTA and CDR2 FQGNSA. The CDR3 length is 15 residues. Unmatched junction bases numbered 7, after V lost 3 bases and J lost 6 bases. DNA for the CDR3: TGTGCCAGCAGCTTGGGACAGGGATTGGTGGATACGCAGTATTTT. It translates to CASSLGQGLVDTQYF.

J is TRBJ1-2 and V is TRBV2; D perhaps matches TRBD1 (6 bases). Germline V gene sequence: CDR1 SNHLY, CDR2 FYNNEI. Deletions cut 7 bases from V and 7 bases from J, with 22 bases between. The CDR3 spans 15 residues. The CDR3 spells CASKGEGRVSAGYTF. CDR3 DNA: TGTGCCAGCAAGGGGGAGGGGCGGGTTTCTGCTGGCTACACCTTC. The entire variable domain, with the rest obtained from reference TRBV2 and TRBJ1-2, is as follows: EPEVTQTPSHQVTQMGQEVILRCVPISNHLYFYWYRQILGQKVEFLVSFYNNEISEKSEIFDDQFSVERPDGSNFTLKIRSTKLEDSAMYFCASKGEGRVSAGYTFGSGTRLTVV.

The J gene is TRBJ2-5, the V gene TRBV7-2, with D hard to call. V lost 4 bases and J lost 7, with 16 bases in between. The germline CDR1 and CDR2 sequences are SGHTA and FQGNSA. The CDR3 runs 14 residues. This CDR3 reads CASSSPRTPRTQYF. In DNA, the CDR3 is TGTGCCAGCAGCTCCCCCCGCACCCCGAGGACCCAGTACTTC.

The chain employs TRBV4-3 and TRBJ1-2; D unclear. The V end lost 1 base, the J end lost 6 bases, and 15 bases lay between the germline ends. Germline CDR1 is LGHNA and CDR2 is YSLEER. The CDR3 runs 15 residues. The CDR3 DNA sequence: TGCGCCAGCAGCCAAGGGGGTTCGCGGGTTGATGGCTACACCTTC. This encodes CASSQGGSRVDGYTF.

This clone was observed a single time. The chain carries TRBV5-6 and TRBJ2-3; the match to TRBD1 covers 7 bases. V gave up 0 bases and J gave up 6 bases; unmatched junction bases: 4. The germline V gene encodes CDR1 SGHDT and CDR2 YYEEEE. The CDR3 has 14 residues. The CDR3 DNA reads as TGTGCCAGCAGCTTGGGTGACAGGGCGGATACGCAGTATTTT. Its translation is CASSLGDRADTQYF.

The chain uses TRBV6-5 and TRBJ1-4; 11 bases match TRBD1. J lost 8 bases, V lost 7 bases, and 6 bases had no gene match. The CDR3 runs to 14 residues. Germline-derived CDR1 and CDR2 are MNHEY and SVGAGI. As DNA, the CDR3 is TGTGCCAGCACCTCCCGGGACAGGGGGGAAAAACTGTTTTTT. Translation gives CASTSRDRGEKLFF.